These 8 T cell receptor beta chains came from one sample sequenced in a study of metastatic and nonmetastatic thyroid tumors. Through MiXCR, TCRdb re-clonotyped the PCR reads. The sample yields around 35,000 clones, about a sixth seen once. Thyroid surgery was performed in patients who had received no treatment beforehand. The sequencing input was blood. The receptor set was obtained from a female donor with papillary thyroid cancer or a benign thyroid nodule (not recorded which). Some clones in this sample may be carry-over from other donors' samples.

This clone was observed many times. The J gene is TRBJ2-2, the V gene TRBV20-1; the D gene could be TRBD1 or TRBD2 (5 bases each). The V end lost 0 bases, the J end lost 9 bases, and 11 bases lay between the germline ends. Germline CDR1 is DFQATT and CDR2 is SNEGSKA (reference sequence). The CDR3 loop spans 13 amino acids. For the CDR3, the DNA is TGCAGTGCTAGAGAGGATGGGGGAAGGGAGCTGTTTTTT. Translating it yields CSAREDGGRELFF.

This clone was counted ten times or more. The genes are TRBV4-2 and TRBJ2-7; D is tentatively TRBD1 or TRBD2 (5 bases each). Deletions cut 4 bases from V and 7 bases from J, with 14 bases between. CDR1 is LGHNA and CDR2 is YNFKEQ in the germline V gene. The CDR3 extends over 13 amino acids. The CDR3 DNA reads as TGTGCCAGCAGCCTGGGGACCCGAGGGGAGCAGTACTTC. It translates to CASSLGTRGEQYF.

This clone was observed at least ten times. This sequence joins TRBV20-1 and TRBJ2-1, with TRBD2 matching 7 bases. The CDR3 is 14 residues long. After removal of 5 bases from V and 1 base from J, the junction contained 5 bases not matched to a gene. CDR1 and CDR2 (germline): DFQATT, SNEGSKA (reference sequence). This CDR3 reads CSADPSGSYNEQFF. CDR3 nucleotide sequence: TGCAGTGCTGACCCTAGCGGATCCTACAATGAGCAGTTCTTC.

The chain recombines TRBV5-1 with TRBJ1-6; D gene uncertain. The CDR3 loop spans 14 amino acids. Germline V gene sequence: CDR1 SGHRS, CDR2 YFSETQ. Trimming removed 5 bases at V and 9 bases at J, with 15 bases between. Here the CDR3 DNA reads TGCGCCAGCAGACGATGGGAAGGGAGTTCACCCCTCCACTTT. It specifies CASRRWEGSSPLHF.

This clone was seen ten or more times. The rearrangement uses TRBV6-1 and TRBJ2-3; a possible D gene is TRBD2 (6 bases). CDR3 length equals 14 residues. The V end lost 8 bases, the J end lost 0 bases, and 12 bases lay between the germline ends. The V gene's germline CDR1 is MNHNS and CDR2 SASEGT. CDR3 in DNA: TGTGCCAGCGGAGTAGCGGCTAGCACAGATACGCAGTATTTT. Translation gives CASGVAASTDTQYF.

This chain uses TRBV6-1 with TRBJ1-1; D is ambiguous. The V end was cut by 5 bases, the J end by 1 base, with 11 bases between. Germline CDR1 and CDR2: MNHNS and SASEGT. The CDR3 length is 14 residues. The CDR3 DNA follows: TGTGCCAGCAGTCGCCTAGCGGGGAACACTGAAGCTTTCTTT. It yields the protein CASSRLAGNTEAFF.

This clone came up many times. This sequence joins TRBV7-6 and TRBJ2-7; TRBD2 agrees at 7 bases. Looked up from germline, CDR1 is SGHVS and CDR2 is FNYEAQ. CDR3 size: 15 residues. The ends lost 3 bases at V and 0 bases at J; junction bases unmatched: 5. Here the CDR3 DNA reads TGTGCCAGCAGCTTGGGGGACTACTCCTCCTACGAGCAGTACTTC. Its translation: CASSLGDYSSYEQYF.

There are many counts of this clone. The CDR3 spells CASSRYGYTF. DNA of the CDR3: TGTGCCAGCAGTCGCTATGGCTACACCTTC. The V and J genes are TRBV28 and TRBJ1-2; unclear D gene. The CDR3 is 10 residues long. Germline V gene sequence: CDR1 MDHEN, CDR2 SYDVKM. The V gene lost 5 bases and the J gene lost 4 bases, with 2 bases spanning the gap.